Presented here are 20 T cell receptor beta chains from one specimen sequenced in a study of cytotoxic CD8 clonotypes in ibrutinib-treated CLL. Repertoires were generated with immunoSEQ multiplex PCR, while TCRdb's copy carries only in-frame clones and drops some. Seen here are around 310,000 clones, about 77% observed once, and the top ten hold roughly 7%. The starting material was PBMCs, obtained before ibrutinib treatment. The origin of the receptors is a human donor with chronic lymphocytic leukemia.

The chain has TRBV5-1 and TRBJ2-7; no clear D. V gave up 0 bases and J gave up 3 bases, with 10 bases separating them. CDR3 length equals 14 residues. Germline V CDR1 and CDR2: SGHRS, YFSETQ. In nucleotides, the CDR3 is TGCGCCAGCAGCTTGGGGGATATGATCTACGAGCAGTACTTC. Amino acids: CASSLGDMIYEQYF.

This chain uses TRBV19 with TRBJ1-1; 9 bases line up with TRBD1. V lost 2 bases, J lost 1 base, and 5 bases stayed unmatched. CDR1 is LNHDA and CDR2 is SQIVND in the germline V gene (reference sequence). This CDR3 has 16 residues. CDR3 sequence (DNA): TGTGCCAGTAGTATACTTGGACAGGGGAGGAACACTGAAGCTTTCTTT. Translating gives CASSILGQGRNTEAFF.

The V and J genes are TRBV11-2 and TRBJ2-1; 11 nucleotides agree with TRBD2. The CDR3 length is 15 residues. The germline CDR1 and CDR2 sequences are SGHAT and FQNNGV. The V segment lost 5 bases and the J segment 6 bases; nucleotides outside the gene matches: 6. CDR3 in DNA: TGTGCCAGCAGCCTCAGACTAGCGGGAAGCAATGAGCAGTTCTTC. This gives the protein CASSLRLAGSNEQFF.

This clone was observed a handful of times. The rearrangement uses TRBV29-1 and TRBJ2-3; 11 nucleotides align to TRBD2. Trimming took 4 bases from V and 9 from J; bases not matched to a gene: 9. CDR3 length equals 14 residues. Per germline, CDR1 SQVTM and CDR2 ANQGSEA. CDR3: CSVVALAGGGTQYF. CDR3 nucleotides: TGCAGCGTTGTCGCGCTAGCGGGAGGAGGGACGCAGTATTTT.

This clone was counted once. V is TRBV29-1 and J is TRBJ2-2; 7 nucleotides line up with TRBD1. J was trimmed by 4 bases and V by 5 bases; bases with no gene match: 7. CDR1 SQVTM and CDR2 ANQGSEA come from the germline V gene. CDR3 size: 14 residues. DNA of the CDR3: TGCAGCGTTAAGGGACAGCTGATCACCGGGGAGCTGTTTTTT. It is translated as CSVKGQLITGELFF.

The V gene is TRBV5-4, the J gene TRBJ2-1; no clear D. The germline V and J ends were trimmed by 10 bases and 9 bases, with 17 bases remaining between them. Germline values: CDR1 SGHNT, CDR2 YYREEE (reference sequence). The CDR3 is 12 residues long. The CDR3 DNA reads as TGTGCCGCCTCATCTACCTTTGTTGAGCAGTTCTTC. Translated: CAASSTFVEQFF.

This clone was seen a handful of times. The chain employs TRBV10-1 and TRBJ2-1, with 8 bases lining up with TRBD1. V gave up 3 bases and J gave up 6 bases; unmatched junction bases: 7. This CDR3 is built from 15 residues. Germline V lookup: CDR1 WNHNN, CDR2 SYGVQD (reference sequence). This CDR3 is CASSDLRQGSNEQFF. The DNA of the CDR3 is TGCGCCAGCAGTGATCTACGACAGGGGTCCAATGAGCAGTTCTTC.

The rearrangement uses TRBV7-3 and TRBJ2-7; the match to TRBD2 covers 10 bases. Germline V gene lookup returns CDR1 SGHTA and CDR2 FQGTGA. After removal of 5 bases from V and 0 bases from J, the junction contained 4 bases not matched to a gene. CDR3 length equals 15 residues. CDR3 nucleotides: TGTGCCAGCAGCCCCTCTAGCGGGAGCTCCTACGAGCAGTACTTC. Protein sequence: CASSPSSGSSYEQYF.

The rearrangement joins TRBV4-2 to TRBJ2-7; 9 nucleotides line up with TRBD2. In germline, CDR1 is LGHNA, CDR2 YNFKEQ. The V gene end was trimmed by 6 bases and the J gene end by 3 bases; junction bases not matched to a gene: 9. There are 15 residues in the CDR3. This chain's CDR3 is CASSHSTSGYYEQYF. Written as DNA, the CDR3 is TGTGCCAGCAGTCATAGTACTAGCGGGTACTACGAGCAGTACTTC.

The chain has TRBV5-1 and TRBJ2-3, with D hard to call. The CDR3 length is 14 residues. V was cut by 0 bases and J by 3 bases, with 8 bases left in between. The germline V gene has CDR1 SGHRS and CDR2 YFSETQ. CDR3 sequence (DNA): TGCGCCAGCAGCTTGGAAGCGCCTACAGATACGCAGTATTTT. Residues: CASSLEAPTDTQYF. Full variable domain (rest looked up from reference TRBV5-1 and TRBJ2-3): KAGVTQTPRYLIKTRGQQVTLSCSPISGHRSVSWYQQTPGQGLQFLFEYFSETQRNKGNFPGRFSGRQFSNSRSEMNVSTLELGDSALYLCASSLEAPTDTQYFGPGTRLTVL.

This CDR3 is CAWSRKGGNQPQHF. The CDR3 DNA is TGTGCCTGGAGTAGGAAGGGAGGGAATCAGCCCCAGCATTTT. This sequence joins TRBV30 and TRBJ1-5, with D unclear. CDR3 length: 14 residues. V was pared by 2 bases and J by 4 bases, with 12 bases between. Germline CDR1 is GTSNPN and CDR2 is SVGIG (reference sequence).

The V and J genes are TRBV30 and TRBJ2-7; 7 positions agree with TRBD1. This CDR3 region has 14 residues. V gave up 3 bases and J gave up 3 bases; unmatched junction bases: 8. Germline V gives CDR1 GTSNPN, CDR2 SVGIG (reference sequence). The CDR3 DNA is TGTGCCTGGAGCGGTGAAGGGGGCTTCTACGAGCAGTACTTC. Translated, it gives CAWSGEGGFYEQYF.

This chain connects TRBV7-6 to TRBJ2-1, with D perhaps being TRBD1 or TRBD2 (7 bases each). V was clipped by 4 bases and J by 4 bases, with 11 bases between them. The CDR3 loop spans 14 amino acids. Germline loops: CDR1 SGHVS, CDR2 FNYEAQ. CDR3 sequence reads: CASSSGGDYNEQFF. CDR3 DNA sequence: TGTGCCAGCAGCTCAGGGGGGGATTACAATGAGCAGTTCTTC.

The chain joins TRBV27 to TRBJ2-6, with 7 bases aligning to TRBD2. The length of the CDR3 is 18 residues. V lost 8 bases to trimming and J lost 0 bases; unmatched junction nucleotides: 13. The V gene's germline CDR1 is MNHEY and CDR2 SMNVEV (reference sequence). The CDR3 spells CASGSLGGDFSGANVLTF. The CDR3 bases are TGTGCCAGCGGGTCGTTGGGGGGGGACTTCTCTGGGGCCAACGTCCTGACTTTC. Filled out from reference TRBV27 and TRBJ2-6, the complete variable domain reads EAQVTQNPRYLITVTGKKLTVTCSQNMNHEYMSWYRQDPGLGLRQIYYSMNVEVTDKGDVPEGYKVSRKEKRNFPLILESPSPNQTSLYFCASGSLGGDFSGANVLTFGAGSRLTVL.

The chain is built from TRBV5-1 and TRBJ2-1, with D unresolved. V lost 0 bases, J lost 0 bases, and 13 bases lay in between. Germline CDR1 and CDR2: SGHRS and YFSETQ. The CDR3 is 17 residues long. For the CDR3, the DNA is TGCGCCAGCAGCTTGGTCGTTCTTTCAGGCTCCTACAATGAGCAGTTCTTC. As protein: CASSLVVLSGSYNEQFF. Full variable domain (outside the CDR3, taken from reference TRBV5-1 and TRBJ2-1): KAGVTQTPRYLIKTRGQQVTLSCSPISGHRSVSWYQQTPGQGLQFLFEYFSETQRNKGNFPGRFSGRQFSNSRSEMNVSTLELGDSALYLCASSLVVLSGSYNEQFFGPGTRLTVL.

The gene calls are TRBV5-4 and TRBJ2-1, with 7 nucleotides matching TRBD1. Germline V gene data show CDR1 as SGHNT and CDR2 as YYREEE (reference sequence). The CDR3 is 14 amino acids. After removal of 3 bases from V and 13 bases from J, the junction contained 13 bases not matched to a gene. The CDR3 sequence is CASSSSTDRAVQFF. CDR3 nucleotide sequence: TGTGCCAGCAGCTCCTCGACCGACAGGGCAGTCCAGTTCTTC.

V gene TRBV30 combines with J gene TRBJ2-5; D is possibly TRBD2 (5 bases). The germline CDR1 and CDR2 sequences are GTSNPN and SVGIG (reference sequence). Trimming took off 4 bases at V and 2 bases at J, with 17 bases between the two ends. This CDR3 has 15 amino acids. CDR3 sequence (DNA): TGTGCCTGGACAGGAGAGGACTTTACGCAAGAGACCCAGTACTTC. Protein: CAWTGEDFTQETQYF. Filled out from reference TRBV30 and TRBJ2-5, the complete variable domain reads SQTIHQWPATLVQPVGSPLSLECTVEGTSNPNLYWYRQAAGRGLQLLFYSVGIGQISSEVPQNLSASRPQDRQFILSSKKLLLSDSGFYLCAWTGEDFTQETQYFGPGTRLLVL.

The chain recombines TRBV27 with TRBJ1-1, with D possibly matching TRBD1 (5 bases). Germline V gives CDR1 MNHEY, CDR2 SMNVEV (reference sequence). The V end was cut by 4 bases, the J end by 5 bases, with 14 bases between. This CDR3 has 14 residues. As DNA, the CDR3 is TGTGCCAGCAGTTCCCAGACAGCCGCGACTGAAGCTTTCTTT. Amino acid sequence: CASSSQTAATEAFF.

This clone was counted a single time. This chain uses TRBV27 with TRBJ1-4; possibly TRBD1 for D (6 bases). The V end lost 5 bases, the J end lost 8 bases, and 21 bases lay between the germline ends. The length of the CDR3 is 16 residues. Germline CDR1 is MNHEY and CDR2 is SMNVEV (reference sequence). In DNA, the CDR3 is TGTGCCAGCAGTAACACCCTACAGGGAAAGGGCGAAAAACTGTTTTTT. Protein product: CASSNTLQGKGEKLFF.

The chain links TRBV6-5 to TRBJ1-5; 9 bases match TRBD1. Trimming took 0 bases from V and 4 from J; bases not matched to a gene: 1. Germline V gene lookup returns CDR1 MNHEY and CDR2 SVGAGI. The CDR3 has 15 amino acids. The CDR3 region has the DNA TGTGCCAGCAGTTACTCTGGGACAGGGAATCAGCCCCAGCATTTT. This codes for CASSYSGTGNQPQHF.